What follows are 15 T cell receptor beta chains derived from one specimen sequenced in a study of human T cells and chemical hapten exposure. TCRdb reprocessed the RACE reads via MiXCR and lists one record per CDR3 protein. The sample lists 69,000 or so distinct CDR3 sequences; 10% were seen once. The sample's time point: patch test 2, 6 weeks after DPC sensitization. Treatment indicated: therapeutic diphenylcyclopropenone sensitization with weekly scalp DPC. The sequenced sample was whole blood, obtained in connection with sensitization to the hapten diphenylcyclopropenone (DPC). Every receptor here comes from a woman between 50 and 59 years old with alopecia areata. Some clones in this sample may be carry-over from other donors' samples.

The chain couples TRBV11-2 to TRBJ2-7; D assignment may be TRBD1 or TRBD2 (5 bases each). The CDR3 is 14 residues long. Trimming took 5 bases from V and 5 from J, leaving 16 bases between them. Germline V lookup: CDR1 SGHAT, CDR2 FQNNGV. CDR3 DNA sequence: TGTGCCAGCAGCAGGGACCCCCTCTACGACGAGCAGTACTTC. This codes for CASSRDPLYDEQYF.

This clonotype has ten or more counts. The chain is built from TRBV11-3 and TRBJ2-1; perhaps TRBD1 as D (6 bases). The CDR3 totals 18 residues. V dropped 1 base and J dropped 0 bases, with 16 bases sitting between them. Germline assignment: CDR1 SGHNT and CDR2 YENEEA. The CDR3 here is CASSLGGRQESSYNEQFF. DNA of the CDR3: TGTGCCAGCAGCTTAGGGGGGCGACAGGAAAGCTCCTACAATGAGCAGTTCTTC.

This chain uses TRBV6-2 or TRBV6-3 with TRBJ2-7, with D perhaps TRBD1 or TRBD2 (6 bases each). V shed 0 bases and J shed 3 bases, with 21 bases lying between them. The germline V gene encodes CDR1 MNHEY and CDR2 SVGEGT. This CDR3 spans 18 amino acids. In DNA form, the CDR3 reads TGTGCCAGCAGTTACTCGAGACCGGGGGCGCGAGCCGACTACGAGCAGTACTTC. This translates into CASSYSRPGARADYEQYF.

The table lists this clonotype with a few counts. Here the CDR3 reads CSATYHGGYGYTF. The CDR3 DNA reads TGCAGTGCTACCTACCATGGAGGCTATGGCTACACCTTC. The genes are TRBV20-1 and TRBJ1-2; D call uncertain. The CDR3 contains 13 residues. V dropped 4 bases and J dropped 4 bases, with 13 bases sitting between them. Germline CDR1 reads DFQATT; CDR2 reads SNEGSKA (reference sequence).

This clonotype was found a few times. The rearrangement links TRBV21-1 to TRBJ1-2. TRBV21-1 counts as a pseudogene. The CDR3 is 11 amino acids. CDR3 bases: TGTGCCAGCTTCGGAGAGAATGGCTACACCTTC. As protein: CASFGENGYTF.

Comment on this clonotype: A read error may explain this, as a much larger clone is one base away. The CDR3 region has the DNA TGTGTCAGCTCACCGGAGGGACGTAACACTGAAGCTTTCTTT. This translates into CVSSPEGRNTEAFF. V usage is TRBV18 and J usage is TRBJ1-1, with D perhaps TRBD1 (5 bases). Looked up from germline, CDR1 is KGHSH and CDR2 is LQKENI. This CDR3 comprises 14 residues.

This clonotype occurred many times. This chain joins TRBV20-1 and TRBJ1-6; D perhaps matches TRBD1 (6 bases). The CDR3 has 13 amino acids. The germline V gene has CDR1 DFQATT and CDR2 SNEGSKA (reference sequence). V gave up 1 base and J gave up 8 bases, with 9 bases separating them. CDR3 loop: CSARVNRDSPLHF. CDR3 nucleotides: TGCAGTGCTAGAGTCAACAGGGATTCACCCCTCCACTTT.

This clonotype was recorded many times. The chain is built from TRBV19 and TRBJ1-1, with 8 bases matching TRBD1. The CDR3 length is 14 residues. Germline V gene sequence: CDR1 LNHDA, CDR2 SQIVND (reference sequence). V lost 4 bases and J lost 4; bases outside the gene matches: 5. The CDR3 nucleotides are TGTGCCAGTAGTACCGGACAGGGTATCACTGAAGCTTTCTTT. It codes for CASSTGQGITEAFF.

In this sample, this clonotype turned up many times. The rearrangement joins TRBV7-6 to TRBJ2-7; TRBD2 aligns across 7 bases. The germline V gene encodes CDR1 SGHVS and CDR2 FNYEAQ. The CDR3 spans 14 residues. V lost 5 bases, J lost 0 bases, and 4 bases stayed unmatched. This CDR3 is CASSNLADSYEQYF. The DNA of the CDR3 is TGTGCCAGCAGCAACCTAGCGGACTCCTACGAGCAGTACTTC.

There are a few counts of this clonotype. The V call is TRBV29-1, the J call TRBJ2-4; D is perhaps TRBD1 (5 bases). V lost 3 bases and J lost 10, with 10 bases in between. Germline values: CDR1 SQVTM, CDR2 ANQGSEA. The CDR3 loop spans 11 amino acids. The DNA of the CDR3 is TGCAGCGTTGACGGGCAGGGTATTCAGTACTTC. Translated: CSVDGQGIQYF.

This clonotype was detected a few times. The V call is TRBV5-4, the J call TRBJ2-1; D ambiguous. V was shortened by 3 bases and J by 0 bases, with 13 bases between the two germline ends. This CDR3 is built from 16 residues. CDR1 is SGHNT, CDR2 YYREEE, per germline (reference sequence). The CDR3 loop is CASSSIGPISYNEQFF. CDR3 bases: TGTGCCAGCAGCTCCATCGGGCCGATCTCCTACAATGAGCAGTTCTTC. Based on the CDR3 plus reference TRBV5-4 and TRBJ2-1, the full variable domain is ETGVTQSPTHLIKTRGQQVTLRCSSQSGHNTVSWYQQALGQGPQFIFQYYREEENGRGNFPPRFSGLQFPNYSSELNVNALELDDSALYLCASSSIGPISYNEQFFGPGTRLTVL.

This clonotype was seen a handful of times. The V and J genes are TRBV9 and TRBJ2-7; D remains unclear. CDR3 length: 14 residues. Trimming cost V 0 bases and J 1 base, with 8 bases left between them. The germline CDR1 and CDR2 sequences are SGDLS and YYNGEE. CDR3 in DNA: TGTGCCAGCAGCGTAGACCTAGGGTCCTACGAGCAGTACTTC. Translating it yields CASSVDLGSYEQYF.

The chain's CDR3 is CASSLGTSNTGELFF. The CDR3 region has the DNA TGTGCCAGCAGTTTAGGGACTAGCAACACCGGGGAGCTGTTTTTT. The chain is built from TRBV12-3 or TRBV12-4 and TRBJ2-2; 8 nucleotides line up with TRBD2. The length of the CDR3 is 15 residues. Trimming at V came to 1 base and at J to 2 bases, leaving 0 bases not matched to a gene.

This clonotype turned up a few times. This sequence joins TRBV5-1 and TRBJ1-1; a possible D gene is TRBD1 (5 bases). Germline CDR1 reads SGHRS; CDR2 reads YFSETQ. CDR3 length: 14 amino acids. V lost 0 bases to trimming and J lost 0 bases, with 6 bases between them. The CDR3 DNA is TGCGCCAGCAGCTTGGACAGGATGAACACTGAAGCTTTCTTT. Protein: CASSLDRMNTEAFF.

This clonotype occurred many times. The CDR3 loop is CASSDKAGSSYEQYF. CDR3 nucleotide sequence: TGTGCCAGCTCAGACAAGGCCGGGAGCTCCTACGAGCAGTACTTC. The genes are TRBV18 and TRBJ2-7; perhaps TRBD2 as D (6 bases). The CDR3 runs to 15 residues. The V gene's germline CDR1 is KGHSH and CDR2 LQKENI. Trimming cost V 5 bases and J 0 bases, with 14 bases left between them.